The entry below describes one T cell receptor beta chain. This clone was seen a few times. Its antigen has not been determined. One base away there is no much larger clone; base qualities are not given. The data originate from a study of beta chain features in type 1 diabetes (dated by TCRdb to 2016 to 2019). Study-level background: Mean age, gender distribution, total cell number and subset yield were not different between patients and healthy donors. Across all samples, some 99 million sorted cells were examined, and cell number per subset correlated strongly with RNA yield. The study compared TCRB repertoires of sorted circulating CD4+ T cell subsets between recently diagnosed type 1 diabetes patients and matched healthy donors. Naive and central memory subsets were obtained from all 30 or so donors, but regulatory and stem cell-like memory subsets were isolated from only 8 patients and roughly 8 healthy donors. Here is what the overall study found, with its caveats: Only small numbers of individuals were included in the HLA sub-analyses, which left unresolved whether HLA type had any influence on TCRB rearrangement. PCR might favor shorter templates, but patient and control samples were amplified and corrected together, so any skew would affect both groups equally. Fewer insertions and more nucleotide deletions at VDJ recombination sites were observed in patients with type 1 diabetes, implying thymic rearrangement abnormalities. Type 1 diabetes patients showed a moderate but significant shortening of TCRB CDR3 length in all four CD4+ subsets. Naive, central memory and regulatory TCRB repertoires appeared more similar among patients than among healthy donors. Because cDNA rather than genomic DNA was sequenced, highly expressing activated cells could have been over-represented, although no difference in activation and CD3 levels was found between groups.

The germline V gene yields SGHTA for CDR1 and FQGNSA for CDR2. Between the V and J ends, shortened by 6 bases and 1 base respectively, the junction contains 13 bases. The cysteine opens and the phenylalanine closes a CDR3 of 15 amino acids. Only the CDR3 part of the read is kept: 45 bases, read in frame from the first base. Each donor gave one peripheral blood draw, averaging roughly 120 mL, which was collected into heparinised tubes. Using a panel that included CD45RO, CCR7, CD25, CD127, CD95 and CD27, naive, central memory, regulatory and stem cell-like memory CD4+ T cells were sorted on a BD FACSAria II. All sorted populations exceeded 95% purity. PBMCs were isolated right away by Lymphoprep density gradient centrifugation and were stained directly, without culture. So that batch effects would be minimized, each experiment stained and sorted samples in pairs, pairing one healthy donor with one patient.

The High Capacity cDNA Reverse Transcription Kit was used to reverse transcribe all of the isolated RNA, meaning that expressed TCRB transcripts were what got sequenced. Naive, central memory and regulatory T cell samples underwent deep immunoSEQ sequencing, averaging approximately 3.3 million total reads per sample. After sorted cells were lysed in RLT buffer, RNA was extracted with DNase-treated RNeasy Micro or Mini kits, with the choice depending on cell number. To prevent cross-contamination, every cell subset was processed on its own, while patient and healthy donor samples were processed together. The immunoSEQ multiplex PCR was used to amplify TCRB sequences from cDNA, yielding 87-bp fragments that span the CDR3 region. Sequencing of the amplicons was performed on the Illumina HiSeq platform. Concerning the study's data processing: Synthetic template baselines were used to correct PCR bias computationally, reads within Hamming distance 2 were collapsed together, and singletons that could not be merged were discarded. By aligning reads against IMGT, V, D and J genes, CDR3 length, and insertions or deletions at six rearrangement sites were assigned. Within each subset, clonotype counts were normalized to sorted cell number, after which true diversity and Gini coefficients were computed with the tcR R package. The overlap coefficient, calculated on TCRB nucleotide sequences, was used to quantify repertoire sharing. As a proxy for the pre-selection repertoire, out-of-frame TCRB sequences from naive cells were analyzed. TCRdb limited this immuneACCESS table to in-frame rearrangements with V and J called. A share of clones is missing; checked studies link under half to unresolved V genes, and the rest is unexplained. Clonal size and the V and J genes are those of that table, whereas D and trimming came from the DNA. This sample lists hundreds of thousands of clones; 15% to 19% were detected once. The leading ten clones occupy about 0.086% of the sample.

The sample comprised naive CD4+ T cells from blood. The cell subset or site tag for this specimen amounts to: true naive CD4+ T cells. This TCR derives from a man aged 18 to 35 in good health. The V and J segments used are TRBV7-2 and TRBJ1-3; possibly the D gene is TRBD1, per 6 matching bases. For the CDR3, the sequence is CASSFGQPSGNTIYF. The nucleotide sequence reads as follows: TGTGCCAGCAGTTTCGGACAGCCTTCTGGAAACACCATATATTTT.